The clone carrying this T cell receptor beta chain was observed a single time. Its specificity is unknown. The data derive from a study of long-term antiretroviral therapy in people with HIV. They ran version v3.0 of the immunoSEQ assay at survey level. Sequencing used immunoSEQ multiplex PCR; TCRdb keeps in-frame clones, though not all of them. The table has some 20,000 clones, 80% to 90% seen once. The study, taken as a whole, reports: Collection spanned 2004 to 2017; ART regimens may be less effective than current ones. Relative to transplant donor controls, diversity remained lower despite increasing after ART.

The receptor's source is a man aged 45-65 years with HIV. The input for sequencing was unsorted PBMCs, taken 4.2 years after starting antiretroviral therapy.

CDR3 DNA: TGTGCCAGCAGTTCCTTCGGTGGCGGGCGCTACGAGCAGTACTTC. It translates to CASSSFGGGRYEQYF. The chain is built from TRBV27 and TRBJ2-7; a weak D match, TRBD2 (5 bases). Trimming left V 4 bases short and J 3 bases short, with 16 bases between. CDR1 and CDR2 from the germline V gene are MNHEY and SMNVEV (reference sequence). This CDR3 region has 15 residues.